The 20 T cell receptor beta chains presented below share a single source sample, sequenced in a study of blood T cell repertoires in COVID-19 (dated by TCRdb to 2020 to 2021). The library was made by the immunoSEQ multiplex PCR assay. Sourced from immuneACCESS, this table was stored by TCRdb with only in-frame sequences that have V and J called. A share of the clones is absent; for the studies checked, an unresolved V gene accounts for under half, and the remainder has no known explanation. The table for this sample lists 250,000 to 350,000 clones; around nine tenths of them were counted only once. The ten largest make up 10% to 12% of the sample. The sequencing input was peripheral blood. Source of these receptors: a woman in her 30s with COVID-19, enrolled during active disease.

The sample holds one count of this clone. This CDR3 is CASSFTPWDTNTEAFF. The CDR3 region has the DNA TGTGCCAGCAGTTTTACCCCGTGGGACACTAACACTGAAGCTTTCTTT. The chain has TRBV28 and TRBJ1-1; TRBD1 might be the D (6 bases). V gave up 3 bases and J gave up 2 bases, with 16 bases separating them. Per germline, CDR1 MDHEN and CDR2 SYDVKM. The CDR3 spans 16 residues.

The chain has TRBV5-4 and TRBJ2-1, with TRBD1 matching 12 bases. The V and J ends lost 6 bases and 7 bases, in that order; junction bases with no gene match: 5. This CDR3 has 14 amino acids. CDR1 and CDR2 (germline): SGHNT, YYREEE (reference sequence). CDR3 DNA sequence: TGTGCCAGCACCGGGACAGGGGGCCCGAATGAGCAGTTCTTC. It encodes CASTGTGGPNEQFF.

The genes are TRBV7-2 and TRBJ2-2, with D maybe TRBD1 (6 bases). The germline gives CDR1 SGHTA, CDR2 FQGNSA. Trimming stripped 5 bases from V and 1 base from J, with 8 bases between. The CDR3 covers 14 residues. The CDR3, as DNA: TGTGCCAGCAGCCAGGGACAGAACACCGGGGAGCTGTTTTTT. This codes for CASSQGQNTGELFF.

The V call is TRBV6-2 or TRBV6-3, the J call TRBJ1-1, with a possible D match to TRBD1 (6 bases). The ends were cut back, 2 bases at V and 1 base at J, with 8 bases in the middle. Germline V gene lookup returns CDR1 MNHEY and CDR2 SVGEGT. This CDR3 contains 14 residues. The CDR3 here is CASSYGTTNTEAFF. Here the CDR3 DNA reads TGTGCCAGCAGTTACGGGACAACGAACACTGAAGCTTTCTTT.

The rearrangement links TRBV9 to TRBJ2-3; 7 bases agree with TRBD2. Per germline, CDR1 SGDLS and CDR2 YYNGEE. V lost 4 bases to trimming and J lost 0 bases; unmatched junction nucleotides: 5. The CDR3 runs to 15 residues. The DNA for the CDR3 is TGTGCCAGCAGCTTTAGCGGGTCTAGCACAGATACGCAGTATTTT. Translated: CASSFSGSSTDTQYF.

The sample holds one count of this clone. CDR3 nucleotides: TGTGCCAGCAGCTCCGGACAGGGCCCAAATCAGCCCCAGCATTTT. This codes for CASSSGQGPNQPQHF. This chain links TRBV7-2 with TRBJ1-5; 8 nucleotides agree with TRBD1. Germline lookup yields CDR1 SGHTA and CDR2 FQGNSA. V was clipped by 4 bases and J by 4 bases; unmatched bases: 6. The CDR3 is 15 amino acids.

The chain uses TRBV4-1 and TRBJ2-2, with D possibly being TRBD1 (6 bases). This CDR3 contains 15 residues. CDR1 is MGHRA, CDR2 YSYEKL, per germline. V was clipped by 1 base and J by 1 base, with 7 bases between them. The CDR3 protein is CASSQGTVNTGELFF. CDR3 in DNA: TGCGCCAGCAGCCAAGGGACAGTGAACACCGGGGAGCTGTTTTTT.

V gene TRBV9 combines with J gene TRBJ2-7; D may be TRBD1 (6 bases). This CDR3 comprises 14 residues. Germline CDR1 is SGDLS and CDR2 is YYNGEE. The V and J ends lost 1 base and 5 bases respectively, with 13 bases between them. The DNA for the CDR3 is TGTGCCAGCAGCGTACAGGGGAACAGCGACGAGCAGTACTTC. This encodes CASSVQGNSDEQYF.

This chain links TRBV28 with TRBJ1-1, with D possibly matching TRBD1 (5 bases). The V gene lost 7 bases and the J gene lost 5 bases, with 17 bases spanning the gap. The CDR3 covers 14 residues. Per germline, CDR1 MDHEN and CDR2 SYDVKM. CDR3 loop: CASTKPWGGTEAFF. In DNA, the CDR3 is TGTGCCAGCACTAAACCCTGGGGCGGAACTGAAGCTTTCTTT. Based on the CDR3 plus reference TRBV28 and TRBJ1-1, the full variable domain is DVKVTQSSRYLVKRTGEKVFLECVQDMDHENMFWYRQDPGLGLRLIYFSYDVKMKEKGDIPEGYSVSREKKERFSLILESASTNQTSMYLCASTKPWGGTEAFFGQGTRLTVV.

V and J are TRBV3-1 (or the pseudogene TRBV3-2) and TRBJ2-1, with 7 bases matching TRBD2. With 8 bases clipped from V and 5 bases from J, the junction kept 6 bases outside the gene matches. Germline V gene lookup returns CDR1 LGHDT and CDR2 YNNKEL (reference sequence). The CDR3 length is 13 residues. The CDR3 DNA sequence: TGTGCCAGCTGGGGAAGCGGGGACAATGAGCAGTTCTTC. Translation: CASWGSGDNEQFF.

The V gene is TRBV28, the J gene TRBJ2-1, with 9 bases identical to TRBD2. V dropped 3 bases and J dropped 4; count of bases not matched to a gene: 7. CDR1 is MDHEN, CDR2 SYDVKM, per germline. CDR3 size: 16 residues. Here the CDR3 DNA reads TGTGCCAGCAGTTTTTTGTCTAGCGGGATATACAATGAGCAGTTCTTC. It yields the protein CASSFLSSGIYNEQFF.

The table lists this clone with a count of one. The V gene is TRBV4-1, the J gene TRBJ1-1; D possibly corresponds to TRBD1 (6 bases). Per the germline V gene, CDR1 is MGHRA and CDR2 is YSYEKL. V was clipped by 4 bases and J by 0 bases, with 18 bases between them. This CDR3 comprises 17 residues. The CDR3 here is CASSLHLNRALNTEAFF. DNA of the CDR3: TGCGCCAGCAGCCTTCACCTTAACAGGGCTCTGAACACTGAAGCTTTCTTT.

The chain is built from TRBV5-4 and TRBJ2-7; possible D gene TRBD1, 6 bases. The length of the CDR3 is 14 residues. CDR1 is SGHNT, CDR2 YYREEE, per germline (reference sequence). The V end lost 7 bases, the J end lost 0 bases, and 14 bases lay between the germline ends. The CDR3 DNA sequence: TGTGCCAGCTTTTCACCGGACAGCTCCTACGAGCAGTACTTC. This codes for CASFSPDSSYEQYF.

This chain joins TRBV5-1 and TRBJ2-6, with 8 bases matching TRBD1. The CDR3 spans 17 residues. The V gene's germline CDR1 is SGHRS and CDR2 YFSETQ. With V trimmed by 3 bases and J by 4 bases, 9 bases remained unmatched. The CDR3 is CASSSFAGGAGANVLTF. In nucleotides, the CDR3 is TGCGCCAGCAGCTCGTTCGCAGGGGGCGCGGGGGCCAACGTCCTGACTTTC.

The chain has TRBV5-6 and TRBJ1-1; 9 bases fit TRBD1. J was trimmed by 5 bases and V by 0 bases; bases with no gene match: 2. The CDR3 is 14 amino acids. From germline, CDR1 is SGHDT and CDR2 YYEEEE. The CDR3, as DNA: TGTGCCAGCAGCTTGGACAGGGGGCGGACTGAAGCTTTCTTT. Amino acids: CASSLDRGRTEAFF.

The rearrangement links TRBV24-1 to TRBJ2-1; TRBD2 agrees at 7 bases. CDR1 is KGHDR, CDR2 SFDVKD, per germline. This CDR3 has 16 amino acids. Germline trimming cut 0 bases from V and 7 bases from J; bases unmatched to any gene: 8. This CDR3 is CATSDLQGAGLNEQFF. The CDR3 DNA reads TGTGCCACCAGTGATTTGCAGGGAGCGGGGTTAAATGAGCAGTTCTTC.

The chain uses TRBV5-1 and TRBJ1-2; D uncertain. V shed 0 bases and J shed 1 base, with 7 bases lying between them. The CDR3 runs 14 residues. Germline-derived CDR1 and CDR2 are SGHRS and YFSETQ. The CDR3 DNA sequence: TGCGCCAGCAGCTTGGAATCCTTTAACTATGGCTACACCTTC. It yields the protein CASSLESFNYGYTF. Filled out from reference TRBV5-1 and TRBJ1-2, the complete variable domain reads KAGVTQTPRYLIKTRGQQVTLSCSPISGHRSVSWYQQTPGQGLQFLFEYFSETQRNKGNFPGRFSGRQFSNSRSEMNVSTLELGDSALYLCASSLESFNYGYTFGSGTRLTVV.

The gene calls are TRBV6-2 or TRBV6-3 and TRBJ2-5, with 10 bases that match TRBD1. Trimming took 5 bases from V and 4 from J; bases not matched to a gene: 4. Germline values: CDR1 MNHEY, CDR2 SVGEGT. CDR3 length: 14 residues. CDR3 coding DNA: TGTGCCAGCAGTGACAGGGACAGGGGAGAGACCCAGTACTTC. Protein sequence: CASSDRDRGETQYF.

The chain has TRBV20-1 and TRBJ1-5, with TRBD1 identical over 9 bases. CDR3 length: 14 residues. Germline CDR1 DFQATT, CDR2 SNEGSKA (reference sequence). V lost 3 bases, J lost 6 bases, and 6 bases stayed unmatched. This chain's CDR3 is CSASWDRVAQPQHF. CDR3 bases: TGCAGTGCTAGTTGGGACAGGGTGGCTCAGCCCCAGCATTTT.

Of note for this clone: Other DNA sequences in this specimen translate into the identical CDR3. The V call is TRBV30, the J call TRBJ1-5; no clear D gene. CDR1 and CDR2 from the germline V gene are GTSNPN and SVGIG (reference sequence). The CDR3 covers 13 residues. Between the trimmed V and J ends, which lost 0 bases and 2 bases, there was a span of 5 bases. CDR3 protein: CAWSVGGNQPQHF. DNA for the CDR3: TGTGCCTGGAGTGTGGGCGGCAATCAGCCCCAGCATTTT.